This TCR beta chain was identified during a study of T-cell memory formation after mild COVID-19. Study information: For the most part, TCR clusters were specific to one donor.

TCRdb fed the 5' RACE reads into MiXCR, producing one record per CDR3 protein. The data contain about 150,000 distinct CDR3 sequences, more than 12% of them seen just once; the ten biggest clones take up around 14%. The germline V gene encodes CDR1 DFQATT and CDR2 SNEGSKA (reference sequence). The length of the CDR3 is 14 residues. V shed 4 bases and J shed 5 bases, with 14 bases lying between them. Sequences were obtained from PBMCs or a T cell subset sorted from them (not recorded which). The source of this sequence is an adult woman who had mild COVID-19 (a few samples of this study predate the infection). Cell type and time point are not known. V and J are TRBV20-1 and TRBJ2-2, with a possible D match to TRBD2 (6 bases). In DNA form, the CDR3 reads TGCAGTGCTACGGGACTCTTCGGGACCGGGGAGCTGTTTTTT. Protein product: CSATGLFGTGELFF.